The rows below give T cell receptor beta chains drawn from one sample of a study of shared clonotypes between healthy human individuals. This table comes from immunoSEQ multiplex PCR, and its TCRdb copy is limited to in-frame clones, with some not included. This table has some 2,000,000 clones, approximately 96% appearing once. The source material was naive CD4+ T cells sorted from blood. The receptors stem from a man younger than 35 in good health. Both conserved end residues are part of each CDR3. D genes are given only for firm matches. Not every row has a clone size; where given, it reads once, few, many or a size class.

V,size,J,D,DNA,CDR3
TRBV12-1,-,TRBJ2-7,-,TGTGCCAGCAGCTCGCACAGCTTAGTACCCCCCCCCTTCTACGAGCAGTACTTC,CASSSHSLVPPPFYEQYF
TRBV5-4,-,TRBJ1-3,TRBD1,TGTGCCAGCAGCAGGACAGGGTCTGGAAACACCATATATTTT,CASSRTGSGNTIYF
TRBV7-2,few,TRBJ2-1,-,TGTGCCAGCAGCTTACCCCTTCACAATGAGCAGTTCTTC,CASSLPLHNEQFF
TRBV7-9,-,TRBJ2-7,TRBD1,TGTGCCAGCAGCACCCAGACAGGGGGGGGCGAGCAGTACTTC,CASSTQTGGGEQYF
TRBV6-5,once,TRBJ2-7,TRBD1,TGTGCCAGCAGCTATGGGACAGGGATCTACGAGCAGTACTTC,CASSYGTGIYEQYF
TRBV18,-,TRBJ1-2,-,TGTGCCAGCTCACCCAATGGCGGTACTAACTATGGCTACACCTTC,CASSPNGGTNYGYTF
TRBV12-2,-,TRBJ2-1,-,TGTGCAAGTCGCTTAGGGGTCACGAGGACTAGCGGGAGGAATGAGCAGTTCTTC,CASRLGVTRTSGRNEQFF
TRBV7-6,-,TRBJ2-5,-,TGTGCCAGCAGCATCGTACGAGGGGAGACCCAGTACTTC,CASSIVRGETQYF
TRBV5-1,once,TRBJ1-1,TRBD1,TGCGCCAGCAGCTTGTCGAAGGGACAGCAGAACACTGAAGCTTTCTTT,CASSLSKGQQNTEAFF
TRBV25-1,-,TRBJ1-3,-,TGTGCCAGCAGTGAATCCGGGAGCTCTGGAAACACCATATATTTT,CASSESGSSGNTIYF
TRBV5-5,once,TRBJ1-5,TRBD1,TGTGCCAGCAGCGTAGAGACAGGGTTCAATCAGCCCCAGCATTTT,CASSVETGFNQPQHF
TRBV19,-,TRBJ2-5,-,TGTGCCAGTAGTATCGGGCTAGCGTTACAAGAGACCCAGTACTTC,CASSIGLALQETQYF
TRBV7-3,-,TRBJ2-1,-,TGTGCCAGCAGCCCCATGGGGCTAGGTGGGAATGAGCAGTTCTTC,CASSPMGLGGNEQFF
TRBV6-5,-,TRBJ1-1,-,TGTGCCAGCAGTTACTCTCAGGGGCGGTCGGAAGCTTTCTTT,CASSYSQGRSEAFF
TRBV10-3,once,TRBJ2-2,TRBD1,TGTGCCACGTCAGGTGACAGGGCGAACACCGGGGAGCTGTTTTTT,CATSGDRANTGELFF
TRBV18,-,TRBJ2-1,-,TGTGCCAGCGGCGGAGGGCCGCAGGATGAGCAGTTCTTC,CASGGGPQDEQFF
TRBV2,-,TRBJ1-1,TRBD1,TGTGCCAGCAGGAGGGACAGCCCCTCTGGCGCTTTCTTT,CASRRDSPSGAFF
TRBV7-9,-,TRBJ2-3,-,TGTGCCAGCGTTAAGAGCACAGATACGCAGTATTTT,CASVKSTDTQYF
TRBV7-2,-,TRBJ2-3,-,TGTGCCAGTGGAGGGGGACTTAGCACAGATACGCAGTATTTT,CASGGGLSTDTQYF
TRBV6-5,-,TRBJ1-3,TRBD1,TGTGCCAGCAGTTACGATCAGGGGGCAACTGGAAACACCATATATTTT,CASSYDQGATGNTIYF
TRBV9,-,TRBJ2-2,-,TGTGCCAGCAGCGTAGGTAGAAACACCGGGGAGCTGTTTTTT,CASSVGRNTGELFF
TRBV7-9,-,TRBJ1-6,-,TGTGCCAGCGTATCACAGGGCTCTAATTCACCCCTCCACTTT,CASVSQGSNSPLHF
TRBV9,-,TRBJ1-1,-,TGTGCCAGCAGCCCCCAGGACAGTAAGAACACTGAAGCTTTCTTT,CASSPQDSKNTEAFF
TRBV7-8,-,TRBJ2-1,-,TGTGCCAGCAGCTTAGAGCTGGGTTCCTACAATGAGCAGTTCTTC,CASSLELGSYNEQFF
TRBV7-9,-,TRBJ1-4,TRBD1,TGTGCCAGCAGCTTAGCCGGGACAGAAAATGAAAAACTGTTTTTT,CASSLAGTENEKLFF
TRBV7-9,-,TRBJ2-5,TRBD2,TGTGCCAGCAGCCGCAGCGGGAGCTCGGGAGAGACCCAGTACTTC,CASSRSGSSGETQYF
TRBV30,-,TRBJ1-2,-,TGTGCCTGGAGTGACGGTAACTATGGCTACACCTTC,CAWSDGNYGYTF
TRBV7-3,-,TRBJ2-3,-,TGTGCCAGCAGCGCCACGCCAGAGCCCACAGATACGCAGTATTTT,CASSATPEPTDTQYF
TRBV9,-,TRBJ2-3,-,TGTGCCAGCAGCGTGGGGAGCGTAAATACGCAGTATTTT,CASSVGSVNTQYF
TRBV7-2,-,TRBJ1-2,TRBD1,TGTGCCAGCAGCGCCGGACAGGGTTATGGCTACACCTTC,CASSAGQGYGYTF
TRBV10-3,-,TRBJ1-5,-,TGTGCCATCAGTCCCCGCCTCGATAGCAATCAGCCCCAGCATTTT,CAISPRLDSNQPQHF
TRBV7-9,-,TRBJ1-6,-,TGTGCCAGCAGCCTAGAAGATTTACCCCTCCACTTT,CASSLEDLPLHF
TRBV4-1,-,TRBJ2-1,-,TGCGCCAGCAGCCAAGAGGCCCTATCGGGGACATCCTACAATGAGCAGTTCTTC,CASSQEALSGTSYNEQFF
TRBV7-6,-,TRBJ1-4,-,TGTGCCAGCAGCTTAGGACAGCCGGGGTCGGCTAATGAAAAACTGTTTTTT,CASSLGQPGSANEKLFF
TRBV19,once,TRBJ2-3,-,TGTGCCAGTAGTATAGCCGGGCTGGGGTTGTATACGCAGTATTTT,CASSIAGLGLYTQYF
TRBV28,-,TRBJ2-7,TRBD2,TGTGCCAGCAGTTTTGGCGGGAGGTTCACCTACGAGCAGTACTTC,CASSFGGRFTYEQYF
TRBV19,-,TRBJ2-7,TRBD1,TGTGCCAGTAGATTTTCCGACAGGGGCGTTTACGAGCAGTACTTC,CASRFSDRGVYEQYF
TRBV30,-,TRBJ2-7,-,TGTGCCTGGGGGGGGAACGAGCAGTACTTC,CAWGGNEQYF
TRBV11-2,-,TRBJ2-1,TRBD2,TGTGCCAGCAGCTTATCCCCCGGGACTAGTGGGTACAATGAGCAGTTCTTC,CASSLSPGTSGYNEQFF
TRBV5-1,-,TRBJ2-3,-,TGCGCCAGCAGCAAAAACACAGATACGCAGTATTTT,CASSKNTDTQYF